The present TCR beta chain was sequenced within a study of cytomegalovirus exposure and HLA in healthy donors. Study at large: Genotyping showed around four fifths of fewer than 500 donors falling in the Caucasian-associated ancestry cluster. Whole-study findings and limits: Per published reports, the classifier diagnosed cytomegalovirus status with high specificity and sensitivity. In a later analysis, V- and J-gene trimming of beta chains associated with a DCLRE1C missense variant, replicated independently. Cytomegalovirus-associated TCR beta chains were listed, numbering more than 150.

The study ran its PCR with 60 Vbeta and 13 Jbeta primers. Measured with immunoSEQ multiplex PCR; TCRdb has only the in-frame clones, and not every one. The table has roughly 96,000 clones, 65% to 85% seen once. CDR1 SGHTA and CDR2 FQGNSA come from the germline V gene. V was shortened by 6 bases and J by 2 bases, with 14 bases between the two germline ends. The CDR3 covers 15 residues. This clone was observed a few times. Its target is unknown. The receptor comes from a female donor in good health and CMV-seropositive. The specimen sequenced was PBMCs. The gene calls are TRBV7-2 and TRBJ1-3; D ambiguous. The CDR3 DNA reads TGTGCCAGCAGTCGTTCTCCAGGAACTGGAAACACCATATATTTT. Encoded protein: CASSRSPGTGNTIYF.